This TCR beta chain was sequenced in a study of cytomegalovirus exposure and HLA in healthy donors. Study-wide context: The 120 validation repertoires used the same platform as the approximately 620 first-cohort repertoires (as reported by a later analysis).

Study findings and constraints: Reports showed the classifier diagnosing cytomegalovirus status with high specificity and sensitivity. Associated with cytomegalovirus, according to the listing, were around 160 TCR beta chains. Whilst most TCR sequences proved rare, a subset of public TCRs occurred across many donors.

A word on this clone: Its target is unknown.

V lost 0 bases, J lost 6 bases, and 15 bases lay in between. The germline CDR1 and CDR2 sequences are MGHRA and YSYEKL. This CDR3 contains 16 residues. Data came from immunoSEQ multiplex PCR; TCRdb stores just in-frame clones and leaves some out. The data show approximately 270,000 clones, approximately 83% seen once. This TCR came from a woman aged 18-29 years in good health and CMV-seronegative. This chain uses TRBV4-1 with TRBJ1-5, with D unclear. The sample was PBMCs. CDR3 protein: CASSQDLARPSQPQHF. The CDR3 coding sequence is TGCGCCAGCAGCCAAGATCTTGCCCGTCCGAGTCAGCCCCAGCATTTT.